Listed below are T cell receptor beta chains from one sample, sequenced in a study of radiotherapy plus CTLA-4 blockade in lung cancer. Sequencing was performed with immunoSEQ multiplex PCR; in TCRdb, only in-frame clones are kept and a portion is missing. The sample records more than 90,000 clones, roughly 77% being singletons. Sequencing used peripheral blood, obtained from a patient treated with radiotherapy plus ipilimumab. The receptor source for this set is a human donor with non-small cell lung cancer that progressed on radiotherapy plus ipilimumab. Some clones in this sample may be carry-over from other donors' samples. CDR3s include the opening cysteine and the closing phenylalanine or tryptophan. A D gene is named only where the DNA matches it firmly. A row's size may be missing; if present it is once, few, many or a size class.

d_gene	abundance	v_gene	j_gene	CDR3aa	CDR3nt
.	.	TRBV7-3	TRBJ2-3	CASSLLGRSTDTQYF	TGTGCCAGCAGCTTACTAGGGCGGAGCACAGATACGCAGTATTTT
.	.	TRBV5-4	TRBJ2-2	CASSRQRSGELFF	TGTGCCAGCAGCCGGCAAAGATCGGGGGAGCTGTTTTTT
TRBD1	.	TRBV2	TRBJ1-4	CASSKDRVSEKLFF	TGTGCCAGCAGTAAGGACAGGGTCTCTGAAAAACTGTTTTTT
.	.	TRBV30	TRBJ2-3	CAWSLNPITDTQYF	TGTGCCTGGAGCCTAAACCCAATCACAGATACGCAGTATTTT
.	few	TRBV5-1	TRBJ1-1	CASSPGRSPMNTEAFF	TGCGCCAGCAGCCCCGGGCGCAGCCCCATGAACACTGAAGCTTTCTTT
TRBD1	medium-sized	TRBV5-8	TRBJ1-1	CASSEGQGGLNTEAFF	TGTGCCAGCAGCGAAGGACAGGGAGGTTTGAACACTGAAGCTTTCTTT
.	.	TRBV7-8	TRBJ1-2	CASSLVPGGTHYGYTF	TGTGCCAGCAGCTTAGTCCCCGGTGGGACACACTATGGCTACACCTTC
.	.	TRBV9	TRBJ2-7	CASSVEDLSYEQYF	TGTGCCAGCAGCGTAGAGGACCTCTCCTACGAGCAGTACTTC
.	.	TRBV30	TRBJ1-1	CAWDRLNTEAFF	TGTGCCTGGGACAGGCTGAACACTGAAGCTTTCTTT
.	few	TRBV25-1	TRBJ2-1	CASSENNEQFF	TGTGCCAGCAGTGAAAACAATGAGCAGTTCTTC
.	few	TRBV4-1	TRBJ2-2	CASSLPLSGELFF	TGCGCCAGCAGCCTCCCTTTGTCCGGGGAGCTGTTTTTT
.	.	TRBV28	TRBJ2-7	CASSFGEQYF	TGTGCCAGCAGTTTTGGCGAGCAGTACTTC
.	.	TRBV5-1	TRBJ1-5	CASRVGSNQPQHF	TGCGCCAGCAGGGTTGGTAGCAATCAGCCCCAGCATTTT
.	.	TRBV5-8	TRBJ1-2	CASSPRGFYGYTF	TGTGCCAGCAGCCCTAGGGGATTCTATGGCTACACCTTC
TRBD1	.	TRBV5-4	TRBJ1-2	CASSSAGTGGTGYTF	TGTGCCAGCAGCTCTGCCGGGACAGGGGGCACTGGCTACACCTTC
TRBD1	.	TRBV5-8	TRBJ2-7	CASRPTGGGSYEQYF	TGTGCCAGCAGGCCCACAGGGGGCGGCTCATACGAGCAGTACTTC
TRBD1	.	TRBV6-5	TRBJ2-3	CASSLTGYSTDTQYF	TGTGCCAGCAGTCTGACAGGGTATAGCACAGATACGCAGTATTTT
.	once	TRBV18	TRBJ2-2	CASSPNRTVSSLLTGELFF	TGTGCCAGCTCACCAAATCGGACCGTCTCGAGTCTGTTGACCGGGGAGCTGTTTTTT
TRBD1	.	TRBV5-8	TRBJ1-4	CASSPGQGGQASGEKLFF	TGTGCCAGCAGCCCGGGACAGGGGGGCCAAGCAAGTGGTGAAAAACTGTTTTTT
TRBD2	.	TRBV4-2	TRBJ2-3	CASSPSGGGGTDTQYF	TGTGCCAGCAGCCCGAGCGGGGGTGGGGGCACAGATACGCAGTATTTT
.	.	TRBV2	TRBJ2-7	CASSPKYEQYF	TGTGCCAGCAGTCCAAAATACGAGCAGTACTTC
.	.	TRBV9	TRBJ1-2	CASSGPGTPYGYTF	TGTGCCAGCAGCGGGCCCGGGACACCCTATGGCTACACCTTC
TRBD2	.	TRBV27	TRBJ2-5	CASSPRGTSWGETQYF	TGTGCCAGCAGTCCAAGGGGGACTAGCTGGGGAGAGACCCAGTACTTC
TRBD1	.	TRBV11-1	TRBJ1-1	CASSLQGPNTEAFF	TGTGCCAGCAGCCTACAGGGGCCTAACACTGAAGCTTTCTTT
.	once	TRBV18	TRBJ1-4	CASSREFSEKLFF	TGTGCCAGCTCGAGGGAATTCTCCGAAAAACTGTTTTTT
.	.	TRBV7-2	TRBJ1-4	CASSPGPQSQKLFF	TGTGCCAGCAGCCCCGGGCCCCAGTCACAAAAACTGTTTTTT
TRBD1	few	TRBV7-9	TRBJ2-7	CASSSQGAWDTYEQYF	TGTGCCAGCAGCTCACAGGGGGCATGGGACACCTACGAGCAGTACTTC
.	once	TRBV4-2	TRBJ1-4	CASSQGEATDGVTNEKLFF	TGTGCCAGCAGCCAAGGGGAGGCTACCGATGGGGTTACTAATGAAAAACTGTTTTTT
.	.	TRBV7-3	TRBJ2-2	CASSLKGTGELFF	TGTGCCAGCAGCTTAAAAGGGACCGGGGAGCTGTTTTTT
.	.	TRBV10-3	TRBJ1-6	CAISGGRGNSPLHF	TGTGCCATCAGTGGGGGGCGCGGTAATTCACCCCTCCACTTT
.	few	TRBV19	TRBJ1-4	CASRPVSVEKLFF	TGTGCCAGTAGACCGGTTTCCGTTGAAAAACTGTTTTTT
.	.	TRBV18	TRBJ2-2	CASSPRTVVTGELFF	TGTGCCAGCTCACCAAGGACTGTCGTGACCGGGGAGCTGTTTTTT
.	few	TRBV2	TRBJ1-1	CASKKDRNTEAFF	TGTGCCAGCAAGAAGGACAGGAACACTGAAGCTTTCTTT
TRBD1	few	TRBV7-9	TRBJ1-3	CASSLTGTASGNTIYF	TGTGCCAGCAGCTTAACTGGGACAGCCTCTGGAAACACCATATATTTT
TRBD2	few	TRBV27	TRBJ2-3	CASSLTSGGGGTQYF	TGTGCCAGCAGTTTGACTAGCGGGGGAGGAGGGACGCAGTATTTT
.	.	TRBV21-1	TRBJ1-5	CASSQEPPCGRGAQPQHF	TGTGCCAGCAGCCAAGAGCCCCCCTGTGGGCGGGGCGCGCAGCCCCAGCATTTT
.	.	TRBV7-2	TRBJ1-5	CASSSRVGENQPQHF	TGTGCCAGCAGCTCCAGGGTGGGGGAAAATCAGCCCCAGCATTTT
.	.	TRBV6-6	TRBJ2-2	CASSQSYGELFF	TGTGCCAGCAGCCAGTCCTACGGGGAGCTGTTTTTT
.	.	TRBV14	TRBJ2-3	CASSQERGGGTDTQYF	TGTGCCAGCAGCCAAGAGAGGGGGGGTGGCACAGATACGCAGTATTTT
TRBD1	.	TRBV19	TRBJ2-1	CASTQGTGNYNEQFF	TGTGCCAGTACCCAAGGGACAGGGAACTACAATGAGCAGTTCTTC
.	.	TRBV1	TRBJ1-6	CTSSPPSSALDLGSYNSPLHF	TGCACCAGCAGCCCCCCTTCGTCAGCGCTTGACCTGGGGTCCTATAATTCACCCCTCCACTTT
.	.	TRBV2	TRBJ2-7	CASSDSADSSYEQYF	TGTGCCAGCAGTGATTCGGCCGACAGCTCCTACGAGCAGTACTTC
.	once	TRBV6-6	TRBJ2-7	CASSLRAWDQNEQYF	TGTGCCAGCAGTTTGAGGGCCTGGGACCAGAACGAGCAGTACTTC
.	once	TRBV7-2	TRBJ2-5	CASSLTGKETQYF	TGTGCCAGCAGTCTTACAGGGAAAGAGACCCAGTACTTC
.	.	TRBV7-3	TRBJ2-1	CASSSSPGSYNEQFF	TGTGCCAGCAGCTCCTCCCCGGGATCCTACAATGAGCAGTTCTTC
.	.	TRBV4-3	TRBJ1-6	CASSPGQQDSALHF	TGCGCCAGCAGTCCCGGCCAGCAGGATTCCGCCCTCCACTTT
TRBD2	.	TRBV7-9	TRBJ2-7	CASSRGGTYEQYF	TGTGCCAGCAGCCGCGGGGGTACCTACGAGCAGTACTTC
.	.	TRBV7-9	TRBJ1-2	CASSLGEGRSGYTF	TGTGCCAGCAGCTTAGGGGAGGGAAGGAGTGGCTACACCTTC
TRBD2	.	TRBV5-1	TRBJ2-1	CASSPGGTINEQFF	TGCGCCAGCAGCCCCGGGGGGACCATCAATGAGCAGTTCTTC